This is a list of T cell receptor beta chains from one sample in a study of human T cells and chemical hapten exposure. MiXCR, applied by TCRdb to the RACE reads, yields one record per CDR3 protein. This table holds roughly 180,000 distinct CDR3 sequences, around 22% found once. Sequencing used whole blood, obtained in connection with sensitization to the hapten diphenylcyclopropenone (DPC). The receptor set was obtained from a woman aged 50 to 60 with alopecia areata. Some clones in this sample may be carry-over from other donors' samples. The CDR3 runs from the conserved cysteine through the conserved F or W. D genes are given only for firm matches. Size is omitted from some rows. Given values are once, few, many or a class for expanded clones.

d_call: TRBD2; cdr3_length: 12; v_call: TRBV2; clone_size: many; j_call: TRBJ2-7; cdr3_nt: TGTGCCAGCCGCGGGGAGGGCTACGAGCAGTACTTC; cdr3_aa: CASRGEGYEQYF
d_call: NA; cdr3_length: 13; v_call: TRBV6-5; clone_size: few; j_call: TRBJ1-2; cdr3_nt: TGTGCCAGCAGTTTCAACAGGGATTATGGCTACACCTTC; cdr3_aa: CASSFNRDYGYTF
d_call: TRBD1; cdr3_length: 13; v_call: TRBV29-1; clone_size: few; j_call: TRBJ1-6; cdr3_nt: TGCAGCGTACACGACAGGGGTAATTCACCCCTCCACTTT; cdr3_aa: CSVHDRGNSPLHF
d_call: NA; cdr3_length: 16; v_call: TRBV12-3/TRBV12-4; clone_size: few; j_call: TRBJ2-1; cdr3_nt: TGTGCCAGCAGTCCCCCGGACAGACTACGTTACAATGAGCAGTTCTTC; cdr3_aa: CASSPPDRLRYNEQFF
d_call: NA; cdr3_length: 12; v_call: TRBV7-9; clone_size: few; j_call: TRBJ1-2; cdr3_nt: TGTGCCAGCAGTTCCTGGCCTAATGGCTACACCTTC; cdr3_aa: CASSSWPNGYTF
d_call: NA; cdr3_length: 14; v_call: TRBV12-3/TRBV12-4; clone_size: NA; j_call: TRBJ1-1; cdr3_nt: TGTGCCAGCACAGGGACGGGCTTGAACACTGAAGCTTTCTTT; cdr3_aa: CASTGTGLNTEAFF
d_call: TRBD2; cdr3_length: 15; v_call: TRBV7-9; clone_size: NA; j_call: TRBJ2-7; cdr3_nt: TGTGCCAGCAGCTTAGAACTAGCGGGCAGAGGGGAGCAGTACTTC; cdr3_aa: CASSLELAGRGEQYF
d_call: NA; cdr3_length: 14; v_call: TRBV18; clone_size: NA; j_call: TRBJ2-1; cdr3_nt: TGTGCCAGCTCACCACTGGCGGAAAACAATGAGCAGTTCTTC; cdr3_aa: CASSPLAENNEQFF
d_call: NA; cdr3_length: 14; v_call: TRBV27; clone_size: NA; j_call: TRBJ2-7; cdr3_nt: TGTGCCAGCAGTTTTCGGACGGACTCCTACGAGCAGTACTTC; cdr3_aa: CASSFRTDSYEQYF
d_call: NA; cdr3_length: 12; v_call: TRBV14; clone_size: NA; j_call: TRBJ2-7; cdr3_nt: TGTGCCAGCAGCCTCACCCAGGTCGAGCAGTACTTC; cdr3_aa: CASSLTQVEQYF
d_call: TRBD1; cdr3_length: 14; v_call: TRBV7-2; clone_size: NA; j_call: TRBJ1-5; cdr3_nt: TGTGCCAGCAGCTTAGAGGGGGCTAGGCAGCCCCAGCATTTT; cdr3_aa: CASSLEGARQPQHF
d_call: NA; cdr3_length: 13; v_call: TRBV10-3; clone_size: few; j_call: TRBJ1-1; cdr3_nt: TGTGCCATCAGCTATTCAGGGAACACTGAAGCTTTCTTT; cdr3_aa: CAISYSGNTEAFF
d_call: NA; cdr3_length: 11; v_call: TRBV29-1; clone_size: few; j_call: TRBJ1-1; cdr3_nt: TGCAGCGGGACGAAGAACACTGAAGCTTTCTTT; cdr3_aa: CSGTKNTEAFF
d_call: NA; cdr3_length: 12; v_call: TRBV20-1; clone_size: few; j_call: TRBJ1-5; cdr3_nt: TGCAGTGCTAGAGAGGGGGGTCAGCCCCAGCATTTT; cdr3_aa: CSAREGGQPQHF
d_call: TRBD2; cdr3_length: 15; v_call: TRBV2; clone_size: NA; j_call: TRBJ2-3; cdr3_nt: TGTGCCAGCAGTACTAGCGGGGCATACACAGATACGCAGTATTTT; cdr3_aa: CASSTSGAYTDTQYF
d_call: NA; cdr3_length: 15; v_call: TRBV9; clone_size: many; j_call: TRBJ2-5; cdr3_nt: TGTGCCAGCAGCGCCGAATTTTCGTACCAAGAGACCCAGTACTTC; cdr3_aa: CASSAEFSYQETQYF
d_call: TRBD2; cdr3_length: 17; v_call: TRBV7-9; clone_size: few; j_call: TRBJ2-5; cdr3_nt: TGTGCCAGCAGCTTAGCGCTAGGACTAGCGGGAGGCGAGACCCAGTACTTC; cdr3_aa: CASSLALGLAGGETQYF